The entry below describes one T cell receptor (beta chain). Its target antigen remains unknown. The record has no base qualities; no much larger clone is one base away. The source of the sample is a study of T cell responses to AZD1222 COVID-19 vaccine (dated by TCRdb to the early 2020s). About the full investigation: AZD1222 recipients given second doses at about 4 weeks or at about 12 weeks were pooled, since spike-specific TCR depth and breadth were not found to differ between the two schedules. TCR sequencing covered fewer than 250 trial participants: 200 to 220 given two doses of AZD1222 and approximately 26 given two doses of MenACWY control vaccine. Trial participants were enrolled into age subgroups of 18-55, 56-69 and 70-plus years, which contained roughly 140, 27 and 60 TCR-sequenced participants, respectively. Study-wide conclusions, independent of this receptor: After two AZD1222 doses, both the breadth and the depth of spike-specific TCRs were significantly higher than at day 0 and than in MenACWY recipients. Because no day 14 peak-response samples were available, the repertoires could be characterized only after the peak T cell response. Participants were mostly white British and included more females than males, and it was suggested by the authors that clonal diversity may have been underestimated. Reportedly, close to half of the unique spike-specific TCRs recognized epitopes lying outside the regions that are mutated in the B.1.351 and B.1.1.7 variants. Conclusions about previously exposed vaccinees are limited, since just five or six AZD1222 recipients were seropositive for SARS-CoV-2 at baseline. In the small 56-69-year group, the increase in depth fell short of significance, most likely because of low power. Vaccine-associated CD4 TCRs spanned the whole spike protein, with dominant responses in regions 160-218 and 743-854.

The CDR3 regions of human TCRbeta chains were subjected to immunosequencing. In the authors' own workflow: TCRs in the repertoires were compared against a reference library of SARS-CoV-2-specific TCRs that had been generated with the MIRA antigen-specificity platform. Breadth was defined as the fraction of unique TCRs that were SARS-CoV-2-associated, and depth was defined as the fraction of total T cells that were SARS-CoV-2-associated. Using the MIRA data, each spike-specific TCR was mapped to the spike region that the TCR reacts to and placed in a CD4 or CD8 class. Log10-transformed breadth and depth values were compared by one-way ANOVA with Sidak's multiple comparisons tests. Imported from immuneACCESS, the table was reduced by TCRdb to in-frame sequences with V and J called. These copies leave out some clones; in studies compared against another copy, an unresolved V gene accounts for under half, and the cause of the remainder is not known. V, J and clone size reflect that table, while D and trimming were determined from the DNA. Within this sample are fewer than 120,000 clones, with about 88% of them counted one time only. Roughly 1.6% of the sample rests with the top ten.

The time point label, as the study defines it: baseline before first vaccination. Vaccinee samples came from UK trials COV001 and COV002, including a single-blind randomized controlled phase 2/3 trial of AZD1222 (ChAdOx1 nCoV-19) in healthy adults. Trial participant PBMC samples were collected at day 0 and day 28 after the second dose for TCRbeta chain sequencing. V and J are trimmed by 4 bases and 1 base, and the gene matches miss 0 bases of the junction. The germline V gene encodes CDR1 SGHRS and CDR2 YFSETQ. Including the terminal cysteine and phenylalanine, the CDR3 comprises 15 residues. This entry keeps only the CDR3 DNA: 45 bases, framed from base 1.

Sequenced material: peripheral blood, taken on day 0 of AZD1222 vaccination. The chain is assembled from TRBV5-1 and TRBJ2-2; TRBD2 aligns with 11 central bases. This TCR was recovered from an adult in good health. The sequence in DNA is TGCGCCAGCAGCGGGACTAGCGGGAACACCGGGGAGCTGTTTTTT. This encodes CASSGTSGNTGELFF.